This T cell receptor (beta chain) was captured in a study of T cells in Graves' hyperthyroidism and ophthalmopathy. This CDR3 spans 13 amino acids. Germline V gene data show CDR1 as KGHSH and CDR2 as LQKENI. The germline V and J ends were trimmed by 3 bases and 5 bases, with 8 bases remaining between them. Study-wide findings and caveats: Researchers report that a 13 V-J model separated ophthalmopathy from stable hyperthyroidism.

As to this clonotype: Its antigen is still unknown.

It was RNA transcripts that yielded the amplified TCR beta CDR3 regions. The TCR CDR3 first-round RT-PCR relied on the HTBI primer set. One entry per CDR3 protein results from TCRdb running MiXCR on the multiplex PCR reads. The table includes about 520,000 distinct CDR3 sequences, around 22% detected once. This receptor was identified in a woman aged 25 to 39 with Graves' ophthalmopathy. The rearrangement uses TRBV18 and TRBJ1-5; possible D gene TRBD1, 5 bases. Sequencing used blood. The CDR3 DNA sequence: TGTGCCAGCTCACCGGAACAGGATCAGCCCCAGCATTTT. Translated, it gives CASSPEQDQPQHF.